This section outlines one T cell receptor beta chain sequence together with its context. This entry comes from a study of control samples from healthy donors and cancer patients. The assay was immunoSEQ multiplex PCR, and TCRdb's table has in-frame clones only and misses some. The sample has fewer than 130,000 clones, 88% seen once; the top ten hold 3.7%. Germline CDR1 reads KGHDR; CDR2 reads SFDVKD. Trimming removed 4 bases from V and 6 bases from J; junction bases left unmatched: 8. The CDR3 length is 15 residues. The clonotype was recovered from a woman aged 55-69 years with lung cancer. Sequenced: PBMCs. The chain links TRBV24-1 to TRBJ2-1; 7 bases match TRBD1. This CDR3 reads CATSEAGAGGNEQFF. CDR3 DNA: TGTGCCACCAGTGAGGCCGGGGCAGGGGGCAATGAGCAGTTCTTC.